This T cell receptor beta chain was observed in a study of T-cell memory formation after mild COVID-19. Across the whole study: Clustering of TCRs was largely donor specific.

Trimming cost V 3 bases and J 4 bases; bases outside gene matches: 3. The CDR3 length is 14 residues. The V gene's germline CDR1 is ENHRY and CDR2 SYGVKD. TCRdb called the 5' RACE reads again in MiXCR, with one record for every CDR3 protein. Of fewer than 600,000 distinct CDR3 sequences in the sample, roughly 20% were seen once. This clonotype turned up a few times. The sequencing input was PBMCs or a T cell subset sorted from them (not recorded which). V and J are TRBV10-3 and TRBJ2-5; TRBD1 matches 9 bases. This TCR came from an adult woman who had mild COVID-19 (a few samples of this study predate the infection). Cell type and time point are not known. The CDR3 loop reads CAISDVDRGETQYF. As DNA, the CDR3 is TGTGCCATCAGTGATGTGGACAGGGGAGAGACCCAGTACTTC.